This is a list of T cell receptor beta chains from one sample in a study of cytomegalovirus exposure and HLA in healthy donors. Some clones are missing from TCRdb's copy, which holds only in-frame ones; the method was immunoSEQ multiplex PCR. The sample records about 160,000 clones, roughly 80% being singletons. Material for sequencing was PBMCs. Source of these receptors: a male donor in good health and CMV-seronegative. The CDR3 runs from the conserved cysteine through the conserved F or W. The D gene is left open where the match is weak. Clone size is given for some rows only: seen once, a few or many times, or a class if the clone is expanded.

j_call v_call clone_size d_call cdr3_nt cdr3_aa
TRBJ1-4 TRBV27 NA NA TGTGCCAGCAGTGAAGCAGGGTTTCCGAATGAAAAACTGTTTTTT CASSEAGFPNEKLFF
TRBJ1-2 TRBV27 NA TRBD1 TGTGCCAGCAGCTCCCAAACGACAGGGCCCCATGGCTACACCTTC CASSSQTTGPHGYTF
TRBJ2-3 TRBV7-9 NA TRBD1 TGTGCCAGCAGCTTAGCGGACAGGGATATTGCAGATACGCAGTATTTT CASSLADRDIADTQYF
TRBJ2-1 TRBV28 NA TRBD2 TGTGCCAGCAGGGGAGGGGAGCAGTTCTTC CASRGGEQFF
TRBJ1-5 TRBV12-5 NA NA TGTGCTAGTGCCTCGGGGGACCTTAGCAATCAGCCCCAGCATTTT CASASGDLSNQPQHF
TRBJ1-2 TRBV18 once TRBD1 TGTGCCAGCTCACCAGCAGGGGGCGGAGGCTATGGCTACACCTTC CASSPAGGGGYGYTF
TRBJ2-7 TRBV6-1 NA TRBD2 TGTGCCAGCACCGGACTAGCGGGGTACGAGCAGTACTTC CASTGLAGYEQYF
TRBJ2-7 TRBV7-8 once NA TGTGCCAGCAGCTTAGTGACTAGTACCCCCAACGAGCAGTACTTC CASSLVTSTPNEQYF
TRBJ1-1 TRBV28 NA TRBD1 TGTGCCAGCAGTTTAATAGGGGGCGGAACTGAAGCTTTCTTT CASSLIGGGTEAFF
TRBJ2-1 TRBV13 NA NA TGTGCCAGTTCGACGGGGAGCTCCTACAATGAGCAGTTCTTC CASSTGSSYNEQFF
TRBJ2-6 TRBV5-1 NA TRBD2 TGCGCCAGCAGGGCCACTAGCGGGAACGTTGGGGCCAACGTCCTGACTTTC CASRATSGNVGANVLTF
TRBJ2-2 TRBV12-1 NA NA TGTGCCAGCAGCTCGCGAGAAACGGGAGCAAACACCGGGGAGCTGTTTTTT CASSSRETGANTGELFF
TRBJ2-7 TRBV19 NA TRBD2 TGTGCCAGTAGCCTGGGGCCTAGCGGAAACTACGAGCAGTACTTC CASSLGPSGNYEQYF
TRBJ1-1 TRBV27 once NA TGTGCCAGCAGTTTTGGGGCAGCGAACACCAATGAAGCTTTCTTT CASSFGAANTNEAFF
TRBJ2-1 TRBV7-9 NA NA TGTGCCAGCAGCGGCCGACGGAGCTCCTACAATGAGCAGTTCTTC CASSGRRSSYNEQFF
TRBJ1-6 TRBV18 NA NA TGTGCCAGCTCACCTGAGGCCAGGGGATCACCCCTCCACTTT CASSPEARGSPLHF
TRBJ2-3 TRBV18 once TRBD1 TGTGCCAGCTCTCAGGACAGGTACACAGATACGCAGTATTTT CASSQDRYTDTQYF
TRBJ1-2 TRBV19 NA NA TGTGCCAGTAAATCGGGTTTCACCGCGGGCTACACCTTC CASKSGFTAGYTF
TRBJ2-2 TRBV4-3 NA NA TGCGCCAGCAGCCGTACTTTATCGGGTCTGGGTTCCGGGGAGCTGTTTTTT CASSRTLSGLGSGELFF
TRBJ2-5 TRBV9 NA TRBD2 TGTGCCAGCAGCGTAGCGGGGGGTCAAGAGACCCAGTACTTC CASSVAGGQETQYF
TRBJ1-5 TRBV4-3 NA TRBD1 TGCGCCAGCAGCCAAGATGGGAACAGGGGTTATCAGCCCCAGCATTTT CASSQDGNRGYQPQHF
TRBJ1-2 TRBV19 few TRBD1 TGTGCCAGTAGTACGGGACAGGGTTTGGGCTACACCTTC CASSTGQGLGYTF
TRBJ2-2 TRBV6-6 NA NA TGTGCCAGCAGTTACGACTACCACACCGGGGAGCTGTTTTTT CASSYDYHTGELFF
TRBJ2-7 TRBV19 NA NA TGTGCCAGTAGTTATCGGCAGGACAATTACGAGCAGTACTTC CASSYRQDNYEQYF
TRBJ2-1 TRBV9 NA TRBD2 TGTGCCAGCAGCGTAATAGCGGGGGGTTACAATGAGCAGTTCTTC CASSVIAGGYNEQFF
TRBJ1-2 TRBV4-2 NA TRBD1 TGTGCCAGCAGCCAAGAGGCTTCGGCAGGGGGATATGGCTACACCTTC CASSQEASAGGYGYTF
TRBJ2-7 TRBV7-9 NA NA TGTGCCAGCAGCTTAGGAGGGGGAAGGGTCGCCTACGAGCAGTACTTC CASSLGGGRVAYEQYF
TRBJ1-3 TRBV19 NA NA TGTGCCAGTAGCCCCCGCGGGGGGCTAAGAAACACCATATATTTT CASSPRGGLRNTIYF
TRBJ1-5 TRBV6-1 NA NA TGTGCCAGCCTTGGGGGCCAGGGCAATCAGCCCCAGCATTTT CASLGGQGNQPQHF
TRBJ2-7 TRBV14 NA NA TGTGCCAGCAGCCAAGATCTGGGGTGGCAGGGTGGCGAGCAGTACTTC CASSQDLGWQGGEQYF
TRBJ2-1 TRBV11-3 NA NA TGTGCCAGCAGCTTATCCCTCGTGGGGCATGAGCAGTTCTTC CASSLSLVGHEQFF
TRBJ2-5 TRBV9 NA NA TGTGCCAGCAGCCCTCGTACAGGGTACGAGACCCAGTACTTC CASSPRTGYETQYF
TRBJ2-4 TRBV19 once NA TGTGCCAGTAGCCCCACTAATCTCATAGCCAAAAACATTCAGTACTTC CASSPTNLIAKNIQYF
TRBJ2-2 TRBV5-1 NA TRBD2 TGCGCCAGCAGCGGGGGACTATTAGCGGGGGGGCCGGACACCGGGGAGCTGTTTTTT CASSGGLLAGGPDTGELFF
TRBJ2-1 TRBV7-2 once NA TGTGCCAGCAGCCCCCGGGACTCCCACAATGAGCAGTTCTTC CASSPRDSHNEQFF
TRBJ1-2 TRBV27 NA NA TGTGCCAGCAGCCCCTCTACAGGGTGGGGATACTATGGCTACCCCTTC CASSPSTGWGYYGYPF